Included here is one T cell receptor beta chain sequence, with context. This sample was included in a study of control samples from healthy donors and cancer patients. Produced via immunoSEQ multiplex PCR; TCRdb's table is partial and in-frame only. The sample has about 130,000 clones; 75% to 95% are singletons. The CDR3 is made up of 12 amino acids. V was shortened by 6 bases and J by 3 bases, with 6 bases between the two germline ends. CDR1 and CDR2 (germline): LGHNT, FRNRAP. The receptor comes from a man aged 40-49 years in good health. Sequencing was performed on blood. The chain combines TRBV12-5 with TRBJ2-1; D gene unclear. CDR3 sequence (DNA): TGTGCTAGTGGCCTGGGCTACAATGAGCAGTTCTTC. This codes for CASGLGYNEQFF. The full variable domain, rest sourced from reference TRBV12-5 and TRBJ2-1, is DARVTQTPRHKVTEMGQEVTMRCQPILGHNTVFWYRQTMMQGLELLAYFRNRAPLDDSGMPKDRFSAEMPDATLATLKIQPSEPRDSAVYFCASGLGYNEQFFGPGTRLTVL.